The 15 T cell receptor beta chains reported below all come from one sample, sequenced in a study of CD8 T cells in Susac syndrome. With random hexamers, about 0.45 to 1 ug RNA was reverse transcribed. One entry per CDR3 protein, called by TCRdb with MiXCR from the immunoSEQ multiplex PCR reads. The sample carries some 160,000 distinct CDR3 sequences, around 90% recorded once. Sequenced: CD4+ T cells from PBMCs. The receptors were sampled from a human donor in good health.

The chain has TRBV28 and TRBJ1-3; D gene uncertain. The V gene lost 6 bases and the J gene lost 9 bases, with 9 bases spanning the gap. The germline V gene encodes CDR1 MDHEN and CDR2 SYDVKM. This CDR3 comprises 11 residues. CDR3 nucleotide sequence: TGTGCCAGCAGCTCCCTAGGCACCATATATTTT. Translating it yields CASSSLGTIYF.

The chain carries TRBV2 and TRBJ2-3; D tentatively fits TRBD1 or TRBD2 (5 bases each). V shed 11 bases and J shed 6 bases, with 15 bases lying between them. The CDR3 is 12 residues long. The germline V gene encodes CDR1 SNHLY and CDR2 FYNNEI. CDR3 nucleotide sequence: TGTGCCTCAGGGCGGGTATCGGATACGCAGTATTTT. It codes for CASGRVSDTQYF.

The gene calls are TRBV4-2 and TRBJ2-2, with 11 nucleotides matching TRBD2. This CDR3 comprises 17 residues. Germline V gene sequence: CDR1 LGHNA, CDR2 YNFKEQ. The junction had 9 bases not matched to a gene; V was cut back by 5 bases and J by 4 bases. The CDR3 sequence: CASSKAGTSGTTGELFF. The CDR3, as DNA: TGTGCCAGCAGCAAGGCCGGGACTAGCGGCACCACCGGGGAGCTGTTTTTT.

V gene TRBV9 combines with J gene TRBJ2-1; no definite D call. Trimming took off 2 bases at V and 1 base at J, with 4 bases between the two ends. Germline CDR1 reads SGDLS; CDR2 reads YYNGEE. The CDR3 sequence is 13 residues long. CDR3 bases: TGTGCCAGCAGCGTTGAGTCCTACAATGAGCAGTTCTTC. Translated: CASSVESYNEQFF.

The gene calls are TRBV3-1 and TRBJ2-7, with D tentatively TRBD2 (7 bases). The CDR3 is made up of 16 amino acids. V was cut by 3 bases and J by 2 bases, with 17 bases left in between. The germline V gene encodes CDR1 LGHDT and CDR2 YNNKEL (reference sequence). In nucleotides, the CDR3 is TGTGCCAGCAGCCACGGAGGGGGGGGGCTACCCTACGAGCAGTACTTC. Protein: CASSHGGGGLPYEQYF.

This rearrangement joins TRBV19 to TRBJ1-5, with D perhaps matching TRBD1 (6 bases). Trimming left V 5 bases short and J 3 bases short, with 17 bases between. Looked up from germline, CDR1 is LNHDA and CDR2 is SQIVND (reference sequence). This CDR3 spans 16 amino acids. CDR3 coding DNA: TGTGCCAGTAGTCCTATGGGGGAGGGGGACAATCAGCCCCAGCATTTT. As protein: CASSPMGEGDNQPQHF.

In DNA form, the CDR3 reads TGTGCCAGCAGTTACGGGATTCAAGAGACCCAGTACTTC. It yields the protein CASSYGIQETQYF. This sequence joins TRBV6-2 or TRBV6-3 and TRBJ2-5; D is undetermined. V lost 2 bases and J 2 bases, leaving 6 bases between the germline ends. The CDR3 sequence is 13 residues long. Germline CDR1 MNHEY, CDR2 SVGEGT.

The chain joins TRBV5-4 to TRBJ1-1; 7 nucleotides agree with TRBD1. Looked up from germline, CDR1 is SGHNT and CDR2 is YYREEE (reference sequence). The CDR3 is made up of 14 amino acids. Germline trimming cut 4 bases from V and 3 bases from J; bases unmatched to any gene: 6. The DNA for the CDR3 is TGTGCCAGCAGCCCAGGGGGGAGGGACACTGAAGCTTTCTTT. Its protein is CASSPGGRDTEAFF.

The J gene is TRBJ2-7, the V gene TRBV18; tentative D call: TRBD1 (8 bases). The V end lost 4 bases, the J end lost 6 bases, and 13 bases lay between the germline ends. The CDR3 is made up of 13 amino acids. Germline CDR1 reads KGHSH; CDR2 reads LQKENI. Written as DNA, the CDR3 is TGTGCCAGCTCACAGACAGGGGAGGGCGAGCAGTACTTC. Its translation: CASSQTGEGEQYF.

The sample holds one count of this clonotype. In DNA, the CDR3 is TGTGCCAGTAGTATAGGGACTAGCGGGAGTTGGCGGTTCTTC. Translating gives CASSIGTSGSWRFF. This chain connects TRBV19 to TRBJ2-1; 13 bases agree with TRBD2. Germline V gene data show CDR1 as LNHDA and CDR2 as SQIVND (reference sequence). The CDR3 loop spans 14 amino acids. V was pared by 1 base and J by 15 bases, with 6 bases of the junction left unmatched.

The chain employs TRBV9 and TRBJ1-4, with D perhaps matching TRBD1 (5 bases). V was pared by 0 bases and J by 8 bases, with 17 bases between. The CDR3 sequence is 16 residues long. CDR1 and CDR2 (germline): SGDLS, YYNGEE. The DNA for the CDR3 is TGTGCCAGCAGCGTAGATCGGGGACTCTCAAGCGAAAAACTGTTTTTT. This gives the protein CASSVDRGLSSEKLFF.

In its sample, this clonotype was seen a few times. The chain joins TRBV5-4 to TRBJ2-5; 12 bases align to TRBD2. CDR1 SGHNT and CDR2 YYREEE come from the germline V gene (reference sequence). The V and J ends lost 2 bases and 5 bases, in that order; junction bases with no gene match: 7. The CDR3 contains 16 residues. CDR3 sequence: CASSFRLAGAGETQYF. CDR3 DNA sequence: TGTGCCAGCAGCTTTCGACTAGCGGGAGCGGGGGAGACCCAGTACTTC.

This chain links TRBV30 with TRBJ1-4, with 8 nucleotides matching TRBD1. The CDR3 runs 15 residues. The germline CDR1 and CDR2 sequences are GTSNPN and SVGIG (reference sequence). V trimming: 0 bases; J trimming: 7 bases; junction bases outside the gene matches: 7. CDR3 sequence: CAWSVQTGAGEKLFF. The CDR3 bases are TGTGCCTGGAGTGTCCAGACAGGGGCAGGTGAAAAACTGTTTTTT.

This chain uses TRBV7-8 with TRBJ1-5; 9 bases fit TRBD1. CDR1 and CDR2 (germline): SGHVS, FQNEAQ. V was clipped by 6 bases and J by 4 bases; unmatched bases: 13. There are 17 residues in the CDR3. The CDR3 loop is CASRGPIGQGYNQPQHF. CDR3 coding DNA: TGTGCCAGCAGGGGGCCTATCGGACAGGGGTATAATCAGCCCCAGCATTTT.

The chain carries TRBV20-1 and TRBJ2-3, with no clear D. This CDR3 has 13 residues. The germline V gene encodes CDR1 DFQATT and CDR2 SNEGSKA (reference sequence). Trimming removed 3 bases at V and 2 bases at J, with 9 bases between. The CDR3 DNA reads as TGCAGTGCTAGTTCAATTAACACAGATACGCAGTATTTT. Translating it yields CSASSINTDTQYF.